This T cell receptor (beta chain) is drawn from a study of cytomegalovirus exposure and HLA in healthy donors. Vbeta (60) and Jbeta (13) primers were used in the PCR. TCRdb's copy holds only in-frame clones and misses some; the assay was immunoSEQ multiplex PCR. This sample yields tens of thousands of clones, of which 60% to 85% are seen a single time; 5.5% belongs to the top ten. Findings and caveats of the study: What a later analysis reportedly showed was that an Asian-associated ancestry cluster had fewer N-insertions than the approximately 700-donor mean. Cytomegalovirus association was assigned to about 150 TCR beta chains.

V was pared by 5 bases and J by 0 bases, with 12 bases of the junction left unmatched. Per the germline V gene, CDR1 is MNHEY and CDR2 is SMNVEV (reference sequence). This CDR3 contains 18 residues. As to this clone: What it binds is unknown.

This sequence originates from a male donor in good health and CMV-seropositive. Sequenced input: PBMCs. V gene TRBV27 combines with J gene TRBJ2-5; 10 bases agree with TRBD2. The chain's CDR3 is CASSPGPTSGTYQETQYF. CDR3 nucleotide sequence: TGTGCCAGCAGTCCAGGTCCTACTAGCGGGACTTACCAAGAGACCCAGTACTTC.